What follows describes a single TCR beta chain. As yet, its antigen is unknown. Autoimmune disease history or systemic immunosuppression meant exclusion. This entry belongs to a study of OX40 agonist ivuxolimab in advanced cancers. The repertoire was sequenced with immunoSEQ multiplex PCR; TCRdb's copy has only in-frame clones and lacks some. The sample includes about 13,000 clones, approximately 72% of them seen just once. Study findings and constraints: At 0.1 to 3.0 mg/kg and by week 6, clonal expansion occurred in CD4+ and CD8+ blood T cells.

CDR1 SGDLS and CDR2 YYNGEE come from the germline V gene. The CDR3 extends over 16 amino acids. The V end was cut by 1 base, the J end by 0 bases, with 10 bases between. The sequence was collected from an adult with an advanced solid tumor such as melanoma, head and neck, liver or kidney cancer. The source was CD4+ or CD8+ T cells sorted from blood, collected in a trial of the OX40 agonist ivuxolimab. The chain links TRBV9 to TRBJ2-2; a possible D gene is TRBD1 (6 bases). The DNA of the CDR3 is TGTGCCAGCAGCGTACCACAGGGTACGAACACCGGGGAGCTGTTTTTT. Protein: CASSVPQGTNTGELFF.